This T cell receptor beta chain appears in the sequencing data of a study of shared clonotypes between healthy human individuals. Findings of the study overall: Larger estimated richness was generally seen in naive subsets than in memory subsets. Of the naive CD4 clonotypes, roughly 5% were shared across several donors. Generation probability values for non-shared clonotypes were lower than those for clonotypes shared by all four donors.

Using immunoSEQ multiplex PCR, the repertoire was profiled, and TCRdb retains in-frame clones only, with some absent. The table records 650,000 to 800,000 clones, about 90% of them present only once. A note on this clone: Its matching antigen is unknown.

In the naive CD8 group, cells lacked CD45RO and were positively selected for CCR7, so terminally differentiated effector memory CD45RA+ cells were left out. Deletions cut 8 bases from V and 6 bases from J, with 20 bases between. This CDR3 spans 15 amino acids. Per the germline V gene, CDR1 is SGHDN and CDR2 is FVKESK. The specimen sequenced was naive CD8+ T cells sorted from blood. The origin of this receptor is a man aged 30-40 years in good health. This chain joins TRBV14 and TRBJ1-5; D ambiguous. The CDR3 DNA follows: TGTGCCAGCCCACGGGCCAAAAGTTCCCGTCAGCCCCAGCATTTT. It yields the protein CASPRAKSSRQPQHF.